This TCR beta chain is from a study of T cells in Graves' hyperthyroidism and ophthalmopathy. Study results and limitations: The model made its ophthalmopathy prediction, and onset followed a median approximately six months later.

Regions amplified from RNA transcripts were the TCR beta CDR3 regions. TCR CDR3 regions were first amplified by RT-PCR with HTBI primers. TCRdb redid the calling of the multiplex PCR reads with MiXCR, one entry per CDR3 protein. The sample yields around 250,000 distinct CDR3 sequences, approximately 23% seen once. This clonotype was observed at least ten times. Its target is not known. Patients with ophthalmopathy all had a Clinical Activity Score of at least 3, a NOSPECS grade of at least 4 and duration under 3 months. Orbital computed tomography and thyroid ultrasound, together with serum TRAb and thyroxine and clinical symptoms, were used for diagnoses. This CDR3 region has 11 residues. Trimming took off 1 base at V and 6 bases at J, with 5 bases between the two ends. Germline CDR1 and CDR2: SGHRS and YFSETQ.

The specimen sequenced was blood. The gene calls are TRBV5-1 and TRBJ2-7, with D perhaps matching TRBD1 (5 bases). This sequence originates from a woman aged 40 to 50 with Graves' ophthalmopathy. The CDR3 coding sequence is TGCGCCAGCAGCTTGCAGGGCGAGCAGTACTTC. Residues: CASSLQGEQYF.